This T cell receptor beta chain was profiled in a study of cytotoxic CD8 clonotypes in ibrutinib-treated CLL. TCRdb's copy holds only in-frame clones and misses some; the assay was immunoSEQ multiplex PCR. The sample lists about 160,000 clones, 70% to 85% occurring once. The CDR3 has 16 amino acids. Looked up from germline, CDR1 is MGHRA and CDR2 is YSYEKL. V dropped 1 base and J dropped 6 bases, with 16 bases sitting between them. This sample comprised PBMCs, obtained after 24 months of ibrutinib treatment. The receptor was isolated from a human donor with chronic lymphocytic leukemia. This chain connects TRBV4-1 to TRBJ2-1; either TRBD1 or TRBD2 may supply D (5 bases each). Written as DNA, the CDR3 is TGCGCCAGCAGCCAAGTTGGAACGGGACGGTCCAATGAGCAGTTCTTC. Its translation is CASSQVGTGRSNEQFF.